A selection of T cell receptor beta chains follows, all from one sample in a study of cytomegalovirus exposure and HLA in healthy donors. Sequencing was performed with immunoSEQ multiplex PCR; in TCRdb, only in-frame clones are kept and a portion is missing. The repertoire holds 190,000 or so clones, with around 83% as singletons. The sequenced material came from PBMCs. The receptors were gathered from a woman younger than 45 in good health and CMV-seropositive. Both conserved end residues are part of each CDR3. The order of the fields is clone size, J gene, V gene, D gene, CDR3 protein, CDR3 DNA. The D gene is left open where the match is weak. A row's size may be missing; if present it is once, few, many or a size class.

clone_size: .; j_call: TRBJ2-1; v_call: TRBV4-1; d_call: TRBD2; cdr3_aa: CASSQERLASGRGYDEQFF; cdr3_nt: TGCGCCAGCAGCCAAGAGAGGCTCGCTAGCGGGAGAGGATACGATGAGCAGTTCTTC
clone_size: few; j_call: TRBJ2-7; v_call: TRBV2; d_call: TRBD1; cdr3_aa: CASRNRDRGYEQYF; cdr3_nt: TGTGCCAGCAGAAACCGGGACAGGGGTTATGAGCAGTACTTC
clone_size: .; j_call: TRBJ2-1; v_call: TRBV27; d_call: TRBD2; cdr3_aa: CASRGLERYNEQFF; cdr3_nt: TGTGCCAGCCGGGGACTAGAGCGTTACAATGAGCAGTTCTTC
clone_size: .; j_call: TRBJ1-2; v_call: TRBV9; d_call: .; cdr3_aa: CASSPVGPGLHGYTF; cdr3_nt: TGTGCCAGCAGCCCGGTAGGCCCGGGGTTGCATGGCTACACCTTC
clone_size: .; j_call: TRBJ2-7; v_call: TRBV27; d_call: TRBD2; cdr3_aa: CASSPRASGNPIGSYEQYF; cdr3_nt: TGTGCCAGCAGTCCCCGGGCTAGCGGGAATCCCATTGGGTCCTACGAGCAGTACTTC
clone_size: .; j_call: TRBJ2-7; v_call: TRBV15; d_call: TRBD2; cdr3_aa: CATSRDVGLAGAEQYF; cdr3_nt: TGTGCCACCAGCAGAGATGTAGGACTAGCGGGAGCCGAGCAGTACTTC
clone_size: few; j_call: TRBJ1-2; v_call: TRBV28; d_call: .; cdr3_aa: CASRTGVSYGYTF; cdr3_nt: TGTGCCAGCAGGACAGGTGTGAGCTATGGCTACACCTTC
clone_size: many; j_call: TRBJ2-7; v_call: TRBV27; d_call: .; cdr3_aa: CASSPSGSSGYEQYF; cdr3_nt: TGTGCCAGCAGTCCCTCCGGGAGCTCCGGTTACGAGCAGTACTTC
clone_size: .; j_call: TRBJ2-7; v_call: TRBV6-1; d_call: .; cdr3_aa: CASSGNPRAGSSYEQYF; cdr3_nt: TGTGCCAGCAGTGGAAACCCCAGGGCGGGAAGCTCCTACGAGCAGTACTTC
clone_size: once; j_call: TRBJ1-1; v_call: TRBV7-8; d_call: .; cdr3_aa: CASSLGGRMSTEAFF; cdr3_nt: TGTGCCAGCAGCTTGGGAGGAAGGATGAGCACTGAAGCTTTCTTT
clone_size: once; j_call: TRBJ2-3; v_call: TRBV2; d_call: TRBD2; cdr3_aa: CASSNGRATDTQYF; cdr3_nt: TGTGCCAGCAGCAACGGGAGGGCCACAGATACGCAGTATTTT
clone_size: few; j_call: TRBJ2-1; v_call: TRBV7-9; d_call: .; cdr3_aa: CASSLANEQFF; cdr3_nt: TGTGCCAGCAGCTTGGCCAATGAGCAGTTCTTC
clone_size: .; j_call: TRBJ1-1; v_call: TRBV2; d_call: TRBD1; cdr3_aa: CASSRQGMNTEAFF; cdr3_nt: TGTGCCAGCAGTCGACAGGGGATGAACACTGAAGCTTTCTTT
clone_size: .; j_call: TRBJ2-7; v_call: TRBV7-9; d_call: .; cdr3_aa: CASSFGRGYEQYF; cdr3_nt: TGTGCCAGCAGCTTTGGCAGGGGCTACGAGCAGTACTTC
clone_size: .; j_call: TRBJ1-3; v_call: TRBV5-1; d_call: .; cdr3_aa: CASSLEDGLSGNTIYF; cdr3_nt: TGCGCCAGCAGCTTGGAAGATGGCCTCTCTGGAAACACCATATATTTT
clone_size: .; j_call: TRBJ1-1; v_call: TRBV18; d_call: .; cdr3_aa: CASSPLTGNTEAFF; cdr3_nt: TGTGCCAGCTCACCGCTGACAGGGAACACTGAAGCTTTCTTT
clone_size: .; j_call: TRBJ1-5; v_call: TRBV11-2; d_call: .; cdr3_aa: CASSHGAFNQPQHF; cdr3_nt: TGTGCCAGCAGCCATGGGGCCTTCAATCAGCCCCAGCATTTT
clone_size: .; j_call: TRBJ1-4; v_call: TRBV5-1; d_call: .; cdr3_aa: CASSGSGGLDEKLFF; cdr3_nt: TGCGCCAGCAGCGGGAGCGGGGGGTTGGATGAAAAACTGTTTTTT
clone_size: .; j_call: TRBJ2-7; v_call: TRBV23-1; d_call: .; cdr3_aa: CASSPLRSYEQYF; cdr3_nt: TGCGCCAGCAGTCCACTGCGCTCCTACGAGCAGTACTTC
clone_size: .; j_call: TRBJ1-1; v_call: TRBV27; d_call: .; cdr3_aa: CASSPGQMNTEAFF; cdr3_nt: TGTGCCAGCAGTCCAGGACAGATGAACACTGAAGCTTTCTTT
clone_size: .; j_call: TRBJ1-1; v_call: TRBV11-3; d_call: .; cdr3_aa: CASSLAGVNTEAFF; cdr3_nt: TGTGCCAGCAGCTTAGCAGGGGTTAACACTGAAGCTTTCTTT
clone_size: .; j_call: TRBJ2-1; v_call: TRBV7-8; d_call: .; cdr3_aa: CASSPPSAYNEQFF; cdr3_nt: TGTGCCAGCAGCCCCCCGTCGGCCTACAATGAGCAGTTCTTC
clone_size: .; j_call: TRBJ1-4; v_call: TRBV28; d_call: .; cdr3_aa: CASSPNQEKLFF; cdr3_nt: TGTGCCAGCAGTCCAAACCAGGAAAAACTGTTTTTT
clone_size: once; j_call: TRBJ1-1; v_call: TRBV5-6; d_call: .; cdr3_aa: CASSRRELTEAFF; cdr3_nt: TGTGCCAGCAGCCGCAGGGAACTCACTGAAGCTTTCTTT
clone_size: .; j_call: TRBJ2-3; v_call: TRBV11-3; d_call: TRBD1; cdr3_aa: CASSYQGARDTQYF; cdr3_nt: TGTGCCAGCAGCTACCAGGGGGCCCGCGATACGCAGTATTTT
clone_size: .; j_call: TRBJ1-5; v_call: TRBV2; d_call: .; cdr3_aa: CASSDQGPGRPQHF; cdr3_nt: TGTGCCAGCAGTGATCAGGGTCCCGGTCGGCCCCAGCATTTT
clone_size: .; j_call: TRBJ2-1; v_call: TRBV29-1; d_call: TRBD1; cdr3_aa: CSFGTGGDEQFF; cdr3_nt: TGCAGCTTCGGCACAGGGGGCGATGAGCAGTTCTTC
clone_size: .; j_call: TRBJ2-1; v_call: TRBV5-1; d_call: TRBD2; cdr3_aa: CASSDNGLAGNEQFF; cdr3_nt: TGCGCCAGCAGCGACAATGGACTAGCGGGGAATGAGCAGTTCTTC
clone_size: .; j_call: TRBJ1-2; v_call: TRBV15; d_call: TRBD1; cdr3_aa: CATSRDGTDLYGYTF; cdr3_nt: TGTGCCACCAGCAGAGATGGGACAGACCTCTATGGCTACACCTTC
clone_size: .; j_call: TRBJ2-7; v_call: TRBV18; d_call: TRBD2; cdr3_aa: CASSPPLAGGSEQYF; cdr3_nt: TGTGCCAGCTCACCACCCCTAGCGGGAGGGAGCGAGCAGTACTTC
clone_size: .; j_call: TRBJ2-1; v_call: TRBV27; d_call: .; cdr3_aa: CASSFPGVKRKQFF; cdr3_nt: TGTGCCAGCAGTTTTCCTGGCGTGAAGAGGAAGCAGTTCTTC
clone_size: .; j_call: TRBJ2-1; v_call: TRBV28; d_call: TRBD1; cdr3_aa: CASTSVGTGDYNEQFF; cdr3_nt: TGTGCCAGCACTTCCGTTGGGACAGGGGATTACAATGAGCAGTTCTTC
clone_size: .; j_call: TRBJ2-7; v_call: TRBV27; d_call: .; cdr3_aa: CASRGGSSEQYF; cdr3_nt: TGTGCCAGCCGAGGGGGTTCCTCCGAGCAGTACTTC
clone_size: .; j_call: TRBJ2-3; v_call: TRBV15; d_call: TRBD2; cdr3_aa: CATSRVSGRTDTQYF; cdr3_nt: TGTGCCACCAGCAGAGTTAGCGGGAGAACAGATACGCAGTATTTT
clone_size: .; j_call: TRBJ1-5; v_call: TRBV2; d_call: .; cdr3_aa: CASSGRQGYSNQPQHF; cdr3_nt: TGTGCCAGCAGTGGACGGCAAGGATACAGTAATCAGCCCCAGCATTTT
clone_size: .; j_call: TRBJ1-2; v_call: TRBV9; d_call: .; cdr3_aa: CASSVYWDTAYGYTF; cdr3_nt: TGTGCCAGCAGCGTATATTGGGACACAGCTTATGGCTACACCTTC
clone_size: .; j_call: TRBJ1-5; v_call: TRBV6-1; d_call: .; cdr3_aa: CASSEAGGNQPQHF; cdr3_nt: TGTGCCAGCAGTGAAGCGGGAGGGAATCAGCCCCAGCATTTT
clone_size: .; j_call: TRBJ2-1; v_call: TRBV9; d_call: TRBD2; cdr3_aa: CASSVDLRASGGYNEQFF; cdr3_nt: TGTGCCAGCAGCGTAGATCTCCGGGCTAGCGGGGGTTACAATGAGCAGTTCTTC
clone_size: .; j_call: TRBJ2-7; v_call: TRBV5-1; d_call: TRBD2; cdr3_aa: CASSLTSSYEQYF; cdr3_nt: TGCGCCAGCAGCCTGACTAGCAGCTACGAGCAGTACTTC
clone_size: .; j_call: TRBJ2-2; v_call: TRBV13; d_call: .; cdr3_aa: CASSHALGRLTGELFF; cdr3_nt: TGTGCCAGCAGCCACGCATTGGGCAGGCTGACCGGGGAGCTGTTTTTT
clone_size: .; j_call: TRBJ2-2; v_call: TRBV5-1; d_call: TRBD1; cdr3_aa: CASSSTGFYIGELFF; cdr3_nt: TGCGCCAGCAGCTCGACAGGGTTTTATATCGGGGAGCTGTTTTTT
clone_size: .; j_call: TRBJ2-4; v_call: TRBV5-8; d_call: .; cdr3_aa: CASSPRLAKNIQYF; cdr3_nt: TGTGCCAGCAGCCCGAGACTAGCCAAAAACATTCAGTACTTC
clone_size: .; j_call: TRBJ1-1; v_call: TRBV7-5; d_call: .; cdr3_aa: CARSRLYGDTEAFF; cdr3_nt: TGTGCCAGAAGCAGACTATACGGAGACACTGAAGCTTTCTTT
clone_size: .; j_call: TRBJ1-5; v_call: TRBV30; d_call: .; cdr3_aa: CAWSLSTVNQPQHF; cdr3_nt: TGTGCCTGGAGTTTGTCGACAGTCAATCAGCCCCAGCATTTT
clone_size: .; j_call: TRBJ1-2; v_call: TRBV28; d_call: .; cdr3_aa: CASNEGVWRGYTF; cdr3_nt: TGTGCCAGCAACGAAGGGGTTTGGCGTGGCTACACCTTC
clone_size: .; j_call: TRBJ2-1; v_call: TRBV4-1; d_call: TRBD2; cdr3_aa: CASSQDGRAREQFF; cdr3_nt: TGCGCCAGCAGCCAAGATGGGAGGGCACGGGAGCAGTTCTTC
clone_size: .; j_call: TRBJ1-1; v_call: TRBV30; d_call: .; cdr3_aa: CAWSGSHTEAFF; cdr3_nt: TGTGCCTGGAGTGGCAGTCACACTGAAGCTTTCTTT
clone_size: once; j_call: TRBJ2-5; v_call: TRBV9; d_call: .; cdr3_aa: CASSVGALQETQYF; cdr3_nt: TGTGCCAGCAGCGTAGGGGCTCTGCAAGAGACCCAGTACTTC
clone_size: .; j_call: TRBJ1-5; v_call: TRBV27; d_call: .; cdr3_aa: CASSFYSNQPQHF; cdr3_nt: TGTGCCAGCAGTTTCTATAGCAATCAGCCCCAGCATTTT
clone_size: once; j_call: TRBJ2-7; v_call: TRBV6-5; d_call: TRBD1; cdr3_aa: CASKKQGTGSYEQYF; cdr3_nt: TGTGCCAGCAAGAAACAAGGGACAGGGAGCTACGAGCAGTACTTC
clone_size: .; j_call: TRBJ2-6; v_call: TRBV5-6; d_call: .; cdr3_aa: CASSFGGSGANVLTF; cdr3_nt: TGTGCCAGCAGCTTCGGGGGCTCTGGGGCCAACGTCCTGACTTTC
clone_size: once; j_call: TRBJ1-4; v_call: TRBV5-1; d_call: TRBD1; cdr3_aa: CASSGDRGDEKLFF; cdr3_nt: TGCGCCAGCAGCGGAGACAGGGGCGATGAAAAACTGTTTTTT
clone_size: .; j_call: TRBJ1-2; v_call: TRBV14; d_call: TRBD1; cdr3_aa: CASSPDRVNYGYTF; cdr3_nt: TGTGCCAGCAGCCCAGACAGGGTTAACTATGGCTACACCTTC
clone_size: .; j_call: TRBJ1-3; v_call: TRBV6-5; d_call: .; cdr3_aa: CASSYSRQGTGNTIYF; cdr3_nt: TGTGCCAGCAGTTACTCTCGGCAGGGTACAGGAAACACCATATATTTT
clone_size: .; j_call: TRBJ2-1; v_call: TRBV29-1; d_call: .; cdr3_aa: CSVEDVDIGYNEQFF; cdr3_nt: TGCAGCGTTGAAGATGTTGACATAGGATATAATGAGCAGTTCTTC
clone_size: .; j_call: TRBJ2-2; v_call: TRBV30; d_call: TRBD2; cdr3_aa: CAWRKAGGVGELFF; cdr3_nt: TGTGCCTGGAGAAAGGCGGGAGGGGTCGGGGAGCTGTTTTTT